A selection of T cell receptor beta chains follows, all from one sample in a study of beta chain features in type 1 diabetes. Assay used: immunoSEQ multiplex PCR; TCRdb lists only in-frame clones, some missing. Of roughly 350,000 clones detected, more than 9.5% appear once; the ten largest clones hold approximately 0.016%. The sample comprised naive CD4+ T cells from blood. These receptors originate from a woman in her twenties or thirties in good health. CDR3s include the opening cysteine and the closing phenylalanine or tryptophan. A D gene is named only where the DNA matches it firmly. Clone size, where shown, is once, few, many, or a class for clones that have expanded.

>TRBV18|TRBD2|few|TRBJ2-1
CASSPGLAPGDEQFF
TGTGCCAGCTCACCCGGACTAGCGCCCGGCGATGAGCAGTTCTTC
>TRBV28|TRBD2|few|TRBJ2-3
CASTREVVDTQYF
TGTGCCAGCACGCGGGAGGTAGTAGATACGCAGTATTTT
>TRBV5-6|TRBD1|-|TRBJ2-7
CASSLTGTGSYEQYF
TGTGCCAGCAGCCTAACGGGGACAGGTTCCTACGAGCAGTACTTC
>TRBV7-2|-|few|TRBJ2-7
CASSLSGRQGSYEQYF
TGTGCCAGCAGCTTATCGGGTCGTCAGGGGTCCTACGAGCAGTACTTC
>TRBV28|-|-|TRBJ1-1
CASSLQTGEAFF
TGTGCCAGCAGTTTACAGACAGGTGAAGCTTTCTTT
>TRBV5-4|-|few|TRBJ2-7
CASSLAVGSYEQYF
TGTGCCAGCAGCTTGGCCGTAGGGAGCTACGAGCAGTACTTC
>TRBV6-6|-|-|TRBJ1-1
CASSYSTRNTEAFF
TGTGCCAGCAGTTACTCAACCAGAAACACTGAAGCTTTCTTT
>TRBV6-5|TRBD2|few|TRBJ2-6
CASRVAGDGANVLTF
TGTGCCAGCAGAGTAGCGGGAGACGGGGCCAACGTCCTGACTTTC
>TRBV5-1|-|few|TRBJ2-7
CASSLSTEIEYEQYF
TGCGCCAGCAGCTTATCGACGGAGATTGAGTACGAGCAGTACTTC
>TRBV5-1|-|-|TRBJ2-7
CASSLGAGSYEQYF
TGCGCCAGCAGCTTGGGGGCAGGCTCCTACGAGCAGTACTTC
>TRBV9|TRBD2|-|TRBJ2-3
CASSVATGGTSGIFDTQYF
TGTGCCAGCAGCGTAGCGACAGGGGGGACTAGCGGGATTTTCGATACGCAGTATTTT
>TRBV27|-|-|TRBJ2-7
CASSSRGAFYEQYF
TGTGCCAGCAGTTCCCGGGGGGCATTCTACGAGCAGTACTTC
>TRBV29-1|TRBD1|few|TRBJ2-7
CSVGKGTGAAREQYF
TGCAGCGTTGGTAAAGGTACAGGGGCGGCTCGAGAGCAGTACTTC
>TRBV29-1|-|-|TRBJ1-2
CSVVSGSGGGYTF
TGCAGCGTTGTTTCAGGATCCGGAGGGGGCTACACCTTC
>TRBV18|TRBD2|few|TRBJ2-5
CASSPGLAGVETQYF
TGTGCCAGCTCACCCGGACTAGCGGGAGTTGAGACCCAGTACTTC
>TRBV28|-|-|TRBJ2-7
CASSLGTQSYEQYF
TGTGCCAGCAGCTTAGGGACACAATCGTACGAGCAGTACTTC
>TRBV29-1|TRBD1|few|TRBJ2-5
CSVLGSRGWETQYF
TGCAGCGTCCTGGGGTCCAGGGGGTGGGAGACCCAGTACTTC
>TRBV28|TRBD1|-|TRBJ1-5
CASSPGQGSNQPQHF
TGTGCCAGCAGTCCCGGACAGGGCTCCAATCAGCCCCAGCATTTT
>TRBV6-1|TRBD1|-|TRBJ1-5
CASSELTGGWQPQHF
TGTGCCAGCAGTGAACTCACAGGGGGCTGGCAGCCCCAGCATTTT
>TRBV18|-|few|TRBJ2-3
CASSPPPPSGPKADTQYF
TGTGCCAGCTCACCCCCACCCCCGAGCGGCCCAAAGGCAGATACGCAGTATTTT
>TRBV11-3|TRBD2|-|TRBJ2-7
CASSSGGGYEQYF
TGTGCCAGCAGCTCCGGCGGGGGGTACGAGCAGTACTTC
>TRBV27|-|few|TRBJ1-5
CASSLDRLSNQPQHF
TGTGCCAGCAGTTTAGACAGGTTGAGCAATCAGCCCCAGCATTTT
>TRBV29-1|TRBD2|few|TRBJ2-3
CSELAGARDTQYF
TGCAGCGAATTAGCGGGAGCTAGAGATACGCAGTATTTT
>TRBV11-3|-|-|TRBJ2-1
CASSLTSSYNEQFF
TGTGCCAGCAGCTTAACTAGCTCCTACAATGAGCAGTTCTTC
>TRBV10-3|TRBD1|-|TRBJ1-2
CAISNGQGDYGYTF
TGTGCCATCAGTAACGGACAGGGCGACTATGGCTACACCTTC
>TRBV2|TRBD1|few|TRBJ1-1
CASSPGQEVSEAFF
TGTGCCAGCAGTCCAGGACAGGAGGTTTCTGAAGCTTTCTTT
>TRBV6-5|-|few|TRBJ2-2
CASSSPTTTGELFF
TGTGCCAGCAGTTCTCCTACTACCACCGGGGAGCTGTTTTTT